The rows below give T cell receptor beta chains drawn from one sample of a study of shared clonotypes between healthy human individuals. Measured with immunoSEQ multiplex PCR; TCRdb has only the in-frame clones, and not every one. The table lists about 2 million clones, over 85% of them singletons, with about 0.13% in the top ten. Sequencing was performed on naive CD4+ T cells sorted from blood. The receptors were gathered from a man aged 18 to 29 in good health. Each CDR3 is given without its conserved first and last residue.

v_gene: TRBV4-1
j_gene: TRBJ1-2
len: 11
CDR3aa: ASSQGQNYGYT

v_gene: TRBV7-2
j_gene: TRBJ1-5
len: 11
CDR3aa: ASSLSDGQPQH

v_gene: TRBV2
j_gene: TRBJ1-4
len: 13
CDR3aa: ASTGGTATNEKLF

v_gene: TRBV2
j_gene: TRBJ1-1
len: 9
CDR3aa: ASRGISSAF

v_gene: TRBV7-2
j_gene: TRBJ2-2
len: 16
CDR3aa: ASSLVKSANPNTGELF

v_gene: TRBV30
j_gene: TRBJ2-5
len: 10
CDR3aa: AWGQGAQTQY

v_gene: TRBV6-1
j_gene: TRBJ2-5
len: 15
CDR3aa: ASSEANLGPPWGTQY

v_gene: TRBV18
j_gene: TRBJ1-5
len: 14
CDR3aa: ASSRQGASPAQPQH

v_gene: TRBV7-7
j_gene: TRBJ1-1
len: 12
CDR3aa: ASSLGDQNTEAF

v_gene: TRBV30
j_gene: TRBJ2-3
len: 14
CDR3aa: AWSGTSGKPSDTQY

v_gene: TRBV6-5
j_gene: TRBJ2-7
len: 13
CDR3aa: ASSYGMAGTDEQY

v_gene: TRBV4-3
j_gene: TRBJ1-6
len: 14
CDR3aa: ASSQGRDRYNSPLH

v_gene: TRBV2
j_gene: TRBJ2-5
len: 11
CDR3aa: ASRISSQETQY

v_gene: TRBV5-1
j_gene: TRBJ2-3
len: 11
CDR3aa: ASSLVGADTQY

v_gene: TRBV6-1
j_gene: TRBJ2-3
len: 16
CDR3aa: ASSDRTSGGTSTDTQY

v_gene: TRBV9
j_gene: TRBJ1-3
len: 14
CDR3aa: ASSVEVGARGNTIY

v_gene: TRBV6-1
j_gene: TRBJ1-4
len: 14
CDR3aa: ASSGPRGEWNEKLF

v_gene: TRBV4-1
j_gene: TRBJ1-1
len: 15
CDR3aa: ASSQFPGQGMNTEAF

v_gene: TRBV7-6
j_gene: TRBJ2-2
len: 14
CDR3aa: ASSLGGGFYIGELF

v_gene: TRBV27
j_gene: TRBJ1-5
len: 12
CDR3aa: ASSTRTAISAQH

v_gene: TRBV5-1
j_gene: TRBJ1-6
len: 14
CDR3aa: ASSPEGLDYNSPLH

v_gene: TRBV5-1
j_gene: TRBJ2-2
len: 11
CDR3aa: ASSETTTGELF

v_gene: TRBV6-1
j_gene: TRBJ1-2
len: 12
CDR3aa: ASSEARPRGGYT

v_gene: TRBV19
j_gene: TRBJ2-1
len: 11
CDR3aa: ASSISGFNEQF

v_gene: TRBV2
j_gene: TRBJ2-3
len: 13
CDR3aa: ASSANGQSTDTQY

v_gene: TRBV27
j_gene: TRBJ2-7
len: 13
CDR3aa: ASTSTSGKSYEQY

v_gene: TRBV5-1
j_gene: TRBJ1-1
len: 14
CDR3aa: ASSSGTGALNTEAF

v_gene: TRBV6-6
j_gene: TRBJ1-1
len: 11
CDR3aa: ASTTRRSGEAF

v_gene: TRBV9
j_gene: TRBJ2-7
len: 13
CDR3aa: ASSARGTGNNEQY

v_gene: TRBV4-1
j_gene: TRBJ2-1
len: 13
CDR3aa: ASSRLLAGSNEQF

v_gene: TRBV11-3
j_gene: TRBJ2-7
len: 11
CDR3aa: ASSLRPDYEQY

v_gene: TRBV7-9
j_gene: TRBJ2-5
len: 12
CDR3aa: ASSFGGIQETQY

v_gene: TRBV6-6
j_gene: TRBJ2-1
len: 10
CDR3aa: ASSSRDRGEF

v_gene: TRBV18
j_gene: TRBJ2-7
len: 12
CDR3aa: ASSPLAGEVEQY

v_gene: TRBV30
j_gene: TRBJ2-7
len: 11
CDR3aa: AWSQGQIYEQY

v_gene: TRBV21-1
j_gene: TRBJ1-5
len: 15
CDR3aa: ASSNSGHCGGNQPQH

v_gene: TRBV4-3
j_gene: TRBJ2-7
len: 11
CDR3aa: ASSQGGWTAQY

v_gene: TRBV6-1
j_gene: TRBJ2-7
len: 11
CDR3aa: ASSESWRIGQY

v_gene: TRBV5-1
j_gene: TRBJ2-1
len: 13
CDR3aa: ASSPVGASYNEQF

v_gene: TRBV10-2
j_gene: TRBJ2-7
len: 13
CDR3aa: ASKLTSGGPYEQY

v_gene: TRBV10-3
j_gene: TRBJ1-1
len: 12
CDR3aa: AITKTGPNTEAF

v_gene: TRBV18
j_gene: TRBJ2-5
len: 13
CDR3aa: ASSPEQGYSETQY

v_gene: TRBV5-4
j_gene: TRBJ2-5
len: 13
CDR3aa: ASSWRTSSQETQY

v_gene: TRBV6-5
j_gene: TRBJ1-1
len: 11
CDR3aa: ASCPIGQIEAF

v_gene: TRBV2
j_gene: TRBJ2-2
len: 14
CDR3aa: ASSLYDRAGTGELF

v_gene: TRBV28
j_gene: TRBJ1-5
len: 10
CDR3aa: ASSSLRRPQH

v_gene: TRBV5-1
j_gene: TRBJ1-3
len: 13
CDR3aa: ASSLEQNSGNTIY

v_gene: TRBV30
j_gene: TRBJ2-2
len: 12
CDR3aa: AWRGGVNTGELF

v_gene: TRBV5-1
j_gene: TRBJ2-5
len: 14
CDR3aa: ASSSGRTDYQETQY

v_gene: TRBV7-2
j_gene: TRBJ2-7
len: 13
CDR3aa: ASSRSSGSSYEQY